The 23 T cell receptor beta chains presented below share a single source sample, sequenced in a study of control samples from healthy donors and cancer patients. The table came from immunoSEQ multiplex PCR; TCRdb's copy has only in-frame clones and leaves some out. Of 95,000 to 150,000 clones in the sample, about 90% were seen once. Material for sequencing was blood. The receptors were gathered from a man in his sixties in good health.

On this clone itself: The germline gene is not matched at one end of the junction; a read error may be the cause. V gene TRBV28 combines with J gene TRBJ1-5; no clear D gene. CDR1 MDHEN and CDR2 SYDVKM come from the germline V gene. The CDR3 length is 13 residues. CDR3 region: CASSLSGNQRQHF. The DNA for the CDR3 is TGTGCCAGCAGTTTGTCGGGAAATCAGCGCCAGCATTTT.

This chain joins TRBV29-1 and TRBJ1-5, with 7 bases fitting TRBD1. Germline CDR1 is SQVTM and CDR2 is ANQGSEA. The CDR3 totals 15 residues. The ends lost 4 bases at V and 7 bases at J; junction bases unmatched: 13. CDR3 sequence (DNA): TGCAGCGTTGTGCTCGGGGCAGGGGGAGACCAGCCCCAGCATTTT. Amino acids: CSVVLGAGGDQPQHF.

The chain employs TRBV7-3 and TRBJ1-1, with 7 bases aligning to TRBD1. The germline V gene has CDR1 SGHTA and CDR2 FQGTGA. Trimming removed 4 bases from V and 2 bases from J; junction bases left unmatched: 4. The CDR3 is 14 amino acids. In DNA, the CDR3 is TGTGCCAGCAGCTCGGGACAGCCAAACACTGAAGCTTTCTTT. This codes for CASSSGQPNTEAFF.

This clone has just one count. The rearrangement links TRBV11-2 to TRBJ2-7, with 11 nucleotides matching TRBD2. This CDR3 contains 15 residues. The ends lost 6 bases at V and 4 bases at J; junction bases unmatched: 8. From germline, CDR1 is SGHAT and CDR2 FQNNGV. The CDR3 bases are TGTGCCAGCAGTTCTAGACTAGCGGGGCGGTACGAGCAGTACTTC. Encoded protein: CASSSRLAGRYEQYF.

The chain is built from TRBV7-2 and TRBJ2-1; TRBD2 matches 8 bases. Germline loops: CDR1 SGHTA, CDR2 FQGNSA. Trimming at V came to 5 bases and at J to 10 bases, leaving 4 bases not matched to a gene. CDR3 length: 12 residues. The CDR3 reads CASSPVAGEQFF. The CDR3 DNA is TGTGCCAGCAGCCCTGTAGCGGGGGAGCAGTTCTTC.

J is TRBJ2-3 and V is TRBV24-1; 7 bases agree with TRBD1. The J segment lost 2 bases and the V segment lost 9 bases, leaving 7 bases of the junction unmatched. Germline CDR1 and CDR2: KGHDR and SFDVKD. This CDR3 spans 14 amino acids. CDR3 DNA sequence: TGTGCCACCGGGGACAGTCCCGCCACAGATACGCAGTATTTT. This sequence encodes CATGDSPATDTQYF.

Of note for this clone: Compared with germline, one end of the junction differs, possibly owing to a read error. The CDR3 region is CASREGPGRSPLHF. The CDR3 DNA reads TGTGCCAGCAGAGAAGGCCCAGGGAGATCACCCCTCCACTTT. The gene calls are TRBV6-1 and TRBJ1-6; D perhaps matches TRBD1 (5 bases). The CDR3 extends over 14 amino acids. In germline, CDR1 is MNHNS, CDR2 SASEGT.

This clone was detected only once. The V gene is TRBV18, the J gene TRBJ2-3; unclear D gene. Germline CDR1 and CDR2: KGHSH and LQKENI. The germline V and J ends were trimmed by 2 bases and 2 bases, with 2 bases remaining between them. The CDR3 has 12 residues. The CDR3 here is CASSPNTDTQYF. CDR3 sequence (DNA): TGTGCCAGCTCACCAAACACAGATACGCAGTATTTT.

The rearrangement uses TRBV5-1 and TRBJ2-5; TRBD2 is a possible D gene (5 bases). This CDR3 spans 16 amino acids. Germline V gene sequence: CDR1 SGHRS, CDR2 YFSETQ. V lost 0 bases and J 1 base, leaving 13 bases between the germline ends. The CDR3 bases are TGCGCCAGCAGCTTGGCCGGGGTGGGTGGCCAAGAGACCCAGTACTTC. It translates to CASSLAGVGGQETQYF.

The V call is TRBV18, the J call TRBJ1-1, with TRBD1 matching 7 bases. The CDR3 is 16 residues long. CDR1 and CDR2 (germline): KGHSH, LQKENI. Germline trimming cut 1 base from V and 2 bases from J; bases unmatched to any gene: 7. The CDR3 loop reads CASSPRGQVENTEAFF. The CDR3 DNA is TGTGCCAGCTCACCACGAGGACAGGTTGAAAACACTGAAGCTTTCTTT.

V gene TRBV28 combines with J gene TRBJ2-5, with 7 bases lining up with TRBD2. V shed 5 bases and J 4 bases; nucleotides not matched to a gene: 13. The CDR3 totals 16 residues. Per the germline V gene, CDR1 is MDHEN and CDR2 is SYDVKM. The CDR3 sequence: CASSPPGAGFRETQYF. Written as DNA, the CDR3 is TGTGCCAGCAGTCCCCCCGGAGCGGGGTTTAGAGAGACCCAGTACTTC. The full variable domain, in which reference TRBV28 and TRBJ2-5 provide the parts outside the CDR3, is DVKVTQSSRYLVKRTGEKVFLECVQDMDHENMFWYRQDPGLGLRLIYFSYDVKMKEKGDIPEGYSVSREKKERFSLILESASTNQTSMYLCASSPPGAGFRETQYFGPGTRLLVL.

The V and J genes are TRBV19 and TRBJ1-1, with D hard to call. With 5 bases removed from V and 5 bases from J, the gap between germline ends came to 12 bases. Germline CDR1 is LNHDA and CDR2 is SQIVND (reference sequence). This CDR3 spans 13 amino acids. The CDR3 DNA reads TGTGCCAGTAGTCCCCGGTATCGGACTGAAGCTTTCTTT. It codes for CASSPRYRTEAFF.

The CDR3 sequence is CARTTRTGAYGYTF. The CDR3 region has the DNA TGTGCCCGCACTACCCGGACAGGGGCCTATGGCTACACCTTC. The chain is built from TRBV27 and TRBJ1-2, with 9 nucleotides matching TRBD1. V shed 11 bases and J 4 bases; nucleotides not matched to a gene: 11. Germline V gene lookup returns CDR1 MNHEY and CDR2 SMNVEV (reference sequence). The CDR3 contains 14 residues.

This chain links TRBV7-2 with TRBJ2-7, with 9 bases identical to TRBD2. CDR1 SGHTA and CDR2 FQGNSA come from the germline V gene. After removal of 1 base from V and 3 bases from J, the junction contained 10 bases not matched to a gene. This CDR3 comprises 17 residues. CDR3 DNA: TGTGCCAGCAGCTTAGGAGTTTCTAGCGGGGCGTTCTACGAGCAGTACTTC. Protein sequence: CASSLGVSSGAFYEQYF.

V gene TRBV10-3 combines with J gene TRBJ2-1, with D possibly being TRBD1 (6 bases). CDR1 ENHRY and CDR2 SYGVKD come from the germline V gene. V was shortened by 1 base and J by 3 bases, with 10 bases between the two germline ends. The CDR3 totals 15 residues. As DNA, the CDR3 is TGTGCCATCAGTGAGTTGGGGGCCAACTACAATGAGCAGTTCTTC. This encodes CAISELGANYNEQFF.

The chain uses TRBV4-3 and TRBJ1-1, with 7 positions matching TRBD1. The CDR3 totals 15 residues. J gave up 0 bases and V 6 bases, and 7 bases lay outside the gene matches. Germline CDR1 and CDR2: LGHNA and YSLEER. In DNA form, the CDR3 reads TGCGCCAGCAGTCCAGGGGGTGTCATGAACACTGAAGCTTTCTTT. It codes for CASSPGGVMNTEAFF.

The chain recombines TRBV19 with TRBJ1-5, with unresolved D. V lost 2 bases and J 8 bases, leaving 19 bases between the germline ends. Germline lookup yields CDR1 LNHDA and CDR2 SQIVND (reference sequence). CDR3 length equals 16 residues. The CDR3 loop is CASSISASSSSEPQHF. CDR3 sequence (DNA): TGTGCCAGTAGTATATCCGCAAGCAGTTCCTCGGAGCCCCAGCATTTT.

In nucleotides, the CDR3 is TGTGCCACCAGTGATGACAGGGGATATAGCAATCAGCCCCAGCATTTT. Translating it yields CATSDDRGYSNQPQHF. This chain joins TRBV24-1 and TRBJ1-5; 8 bases are shared with TRBD1. This CDR3 is built from 16 residues. J lost 0 bases, V lost 3 bases, and 3 bases had no gene match. Germline V lookup: CDR1 KGHDR, CDR2 SFDVKD.

This chain links TRBV7-9 with TRBJ1-2; TRBD1 might be the D (6 bases). The CDR3 loop spans 14 amino acids. Germline V gene sequence: CDR1 SEHNR, CDR2 FQNEAQ (reference sequence). The V end lost 5 bases, the J end lost 2 bases, and 12 bases lay between the germline ends. The CDR3 region is CASSVGQLNYGYTF. In DNA form, the CDR3 reads TGTGCCAGCAGCGTGGGACAACTAAACTATGGCTACACCTTC.

Notes on this clone: An end of the junction does not agree with germline; a read error may underlie this. The chain employs TRBV24-1 and TRBJ1-2; the D gene is possibly TRBD1 (6 bases). This CDR3 region has 13 residues. Looked up from germline, CDR1 is KGHDR and CDR2 is SFDVKD. This CDR3 is CATSDELNRDLLF. The CDR3 region has the DNA TGTGCCACCAGTGACGAACTAAACAGGGACCTACTATTC.

CDR3 region: CASTRDSANYGYTF. In DNA, the CDR3 is TGTGCCAGCACGCGGGACAGTGCTAACTATGGCTACACCTTC. This chain joins TRBV2 and TRBJ1-2, with 7 positions matching TRBD1. The germline gives CDR1 SNHLY, CDR2 FYNNEI. This CDR3 has 14 amino acids. The junction had 5 bases not matched to a gene; V was cut back by 7 bases and J by 0 bases.

The sample holds a few counts of this clone. The genes are TRBV11-2 and TRBJ1-4, with TRBD1 matching 8 bases. V shed 0 bases, J shed 8 bases, and the junction held 5 bases outside the gene matches. Looked up from germline, CDR1 is SGHAT and CDR2 is FQNNGV. This CDR3 is built from 15 residues. CDR3: CASSLDGTGGEKLFF. The CDR3 nucleotides read TGTGCCAGCAGCTTAGATGGGACAGGCGGCGAAAAACTGTTTTTT.

J is TRBJ1-2 and V is TRBV13; TRBD1 matches at 7 bases. CDR1 is PRHDT, CDR2 FYEKMQ, per germline (reference sequence). This CDR3 spans 14 amino acids. The V gene end was trimmed by 2 bases and the J gene end by 6 bases; junction bases not matched to a gene: 6. CDR3 amino acids: CASSLRGQPNGYTF. Here the CDR3 DNA reads TGTGCCAGCAGCTTAAGGGGACAGCCCAATGGCTACACCTTC.